This T cell receptor beta chain came from a study of human T cells and chemical hapten exposure. The overall study: Upper back patch tests used 0.01% DPC, scored after 6 days. Alopecia areata, totalis or universalis was found in mostly female patients.

MiXCR, applied by TCRdb to the RACE reads, yields one record per CDR3 protein. The data contain fewer than 500,000 distinct CDR3 sequences, about 4.8% of them singletons. This clonotype has a count of ten or more. In germline, CDR1 is SGHRS, CDR2 YFSETQ. Trimming removed 2 bases at V and 4 bases at J, with 8 bases between. The CDR3 has 13 amino acids. Noted time point: patch test 1, 2 weeks after DPC sensitization. Noted treatment: therapeutic diphenylcyclopropenone sensitization with weekly scalp DPC. At every patch-test visit, blood was drawn before the patch test was applied. Total RNA came from unfractionated whole blood.

This sequence originates from a woman in her fifties or sixties with alopecia areata. Some clones in this sample may be carry-over from other donors' samples. The chain combines TRBV5-1 with TRBJ2-3; D is ambiguous. Here the sequenced sample was whole blood, taken in connection with sensitization to the hapten diphenylcyclopropenone (DPC). CDR3 nucleotide sequence: TGCGCCAGCAGCTTAATGGGTGCAGATACGCAGTATTTT. It codes for CASSLMGADTQYF.